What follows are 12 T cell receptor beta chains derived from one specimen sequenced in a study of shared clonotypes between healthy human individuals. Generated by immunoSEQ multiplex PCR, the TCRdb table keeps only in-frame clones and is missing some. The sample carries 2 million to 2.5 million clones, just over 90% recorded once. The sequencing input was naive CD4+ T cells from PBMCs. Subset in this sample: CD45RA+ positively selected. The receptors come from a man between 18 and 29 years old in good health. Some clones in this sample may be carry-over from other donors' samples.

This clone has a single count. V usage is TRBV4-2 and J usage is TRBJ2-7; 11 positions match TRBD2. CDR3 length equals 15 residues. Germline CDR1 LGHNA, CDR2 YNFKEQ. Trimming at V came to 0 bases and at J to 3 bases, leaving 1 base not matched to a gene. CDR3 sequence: CASSQDTSGGYEQYF. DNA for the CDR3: TGTGCCAGCAGCCAAGATACTAGCGGGGGCTACGAGCAGTACTTC.

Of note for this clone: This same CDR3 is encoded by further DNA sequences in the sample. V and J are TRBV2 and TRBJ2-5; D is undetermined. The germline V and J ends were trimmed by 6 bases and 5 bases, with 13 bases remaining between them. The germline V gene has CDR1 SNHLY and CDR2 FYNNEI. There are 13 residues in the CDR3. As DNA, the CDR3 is TGTGCCAGCAGCCCCGTCTCCGGGGAGACCCAGTACTTC. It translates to CASSPVSGETQYF.

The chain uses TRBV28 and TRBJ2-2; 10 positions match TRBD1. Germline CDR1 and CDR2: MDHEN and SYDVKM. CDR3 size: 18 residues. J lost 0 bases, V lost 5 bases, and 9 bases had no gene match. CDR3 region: CASSPREGQGPNTGELFF. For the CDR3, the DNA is TGTGCCAGCAGTCCCCGAGAGGGACAGGGGCCGAACACCGGGGAGCTGTTTTTT.

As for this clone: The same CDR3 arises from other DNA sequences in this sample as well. Written as DNA, the CDR3 is TGCGCCAGCAGCTCGGGGACTAGCGGAAACCAAGAGACCCAGTACTTC. Translated, it gives CASSSGTSGNQETQYF. The V gene is TRBV5-1, the J gene TRBJ2-5; 11 bases fit TRBD2. Germline V gives CDR1 SGHRS, CDR2 YFSETQ. The ends lost 3 bases at V and 0 bases at J; junction bases unmatched: 4. The CDR3 length is 16 residues.

The DNA for the CDR3 is TGTGCCAGCAGCTTAAAACGCAGGGGTTCGGGCACCGGGGAGCTGTTTTTT. Amino acids: CASSLKRRGSGTGELFF. The chain carries TRBV11-3 and TRBJ2-2, with D perhaps TRBD1 (6 bases). In germline, CDR1 is SGHNT, CDR2 YENEEA. V lost 2 bases and J lost 4, with 17 bases in between. The length of the CDR3 is 17 residues.

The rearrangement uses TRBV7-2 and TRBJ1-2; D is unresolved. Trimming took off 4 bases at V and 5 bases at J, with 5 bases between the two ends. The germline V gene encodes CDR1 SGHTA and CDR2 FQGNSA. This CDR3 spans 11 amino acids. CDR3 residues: CASSSLYGYTF. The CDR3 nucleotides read TGTGCCAGCAGCTCCCTTTATGGCTACACCTTC.

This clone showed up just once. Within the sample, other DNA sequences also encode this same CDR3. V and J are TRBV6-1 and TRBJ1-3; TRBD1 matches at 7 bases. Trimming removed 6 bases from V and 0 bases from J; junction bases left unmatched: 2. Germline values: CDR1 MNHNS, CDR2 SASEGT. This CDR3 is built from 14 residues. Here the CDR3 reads CASRTGSSGNTIYF. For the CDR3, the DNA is TGTGCCAGCAGGACAGGGAGCTCTGGAAACACCATATATTTT.

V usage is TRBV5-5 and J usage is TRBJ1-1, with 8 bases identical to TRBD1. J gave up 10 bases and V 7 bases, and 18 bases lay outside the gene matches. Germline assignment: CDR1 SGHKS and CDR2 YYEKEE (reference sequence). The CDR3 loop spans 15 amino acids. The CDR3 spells CASSGSGGLGSRAFF. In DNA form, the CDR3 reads TGTGCCAGCTCCGGGTCAGGGGGCTTAGGGTCGCGAGCTTTCTTT.

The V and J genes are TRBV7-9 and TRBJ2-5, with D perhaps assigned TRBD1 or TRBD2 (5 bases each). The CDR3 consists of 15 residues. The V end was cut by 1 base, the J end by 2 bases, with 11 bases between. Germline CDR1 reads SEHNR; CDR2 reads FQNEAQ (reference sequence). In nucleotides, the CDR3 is TGTGCCAGCAGCTTAGTTGTGGGGGAACAAGAGACCCAGTACTTC. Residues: CASSLVVGEQETQYF.

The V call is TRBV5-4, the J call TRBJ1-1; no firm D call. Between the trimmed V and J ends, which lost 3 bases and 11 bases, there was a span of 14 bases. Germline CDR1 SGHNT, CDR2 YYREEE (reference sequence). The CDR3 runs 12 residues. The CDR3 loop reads CASSSFGQQAFF. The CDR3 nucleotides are TGTGCCAGCAGCTCCTTTGGGCAACAGGCTTTCTTT.

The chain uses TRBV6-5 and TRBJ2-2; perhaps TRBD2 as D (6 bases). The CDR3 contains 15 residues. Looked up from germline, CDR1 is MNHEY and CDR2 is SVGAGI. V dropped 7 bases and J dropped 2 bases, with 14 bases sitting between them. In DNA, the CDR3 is TGTGCCAGCACCAAGGGGACTCCTAACACCGGGGAGCTGTTTTTT. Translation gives CASTKGTPNTGELFF.

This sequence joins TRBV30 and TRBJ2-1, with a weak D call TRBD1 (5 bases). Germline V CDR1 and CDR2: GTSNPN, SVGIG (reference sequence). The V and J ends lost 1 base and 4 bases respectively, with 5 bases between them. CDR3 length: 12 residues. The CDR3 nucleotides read TGTGCCTGGAGTGGACAGTACAATGAGCAGTTCTTC. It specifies CAWSGQYNEQFF.